A selection of T cell receptor beta chains follows, all from one sample in a study of T cells after posttransplantation cyclophosphamide. This table comes from immunoSEQ multiplex PCR, and its TCRdb copy is limited to in-frame clones, with some not included. The record shows more than 30,000 clones for this sample, with no singletons present. The source material was PBMCs. These receptors were taken from a girl between 10 and 17 years old in good health, CMV-negative, and a related stem cell transplant donor. The CDR3 runs from the conserved cysteine through the conserved F or W. Fields, in order: CDR3 length, V gene, J gene, CDR3 protein.

len: 14
v_gene: TRBV5-1
j_gene: TRBJ2-7
CDR3aa: CASSLGGSSYEQYF

len: 16
v_gene: TRBV7-9
j_gene: TRBJ2-1
CDR3aa: CASSRPPAGGQNEQFF

len: 19
v_gene: TRBV4-1
j_gene: TRBJ2-2
CDR3aa: CASSQEGSRGARYTGELFF

len: 13
v_gene: TRBV6-5
j_gene: TRBJ1-5
CDR3aa: CASSRNSNQPQHF

len: 15
v_gene: TRBV4-2
j_gene: TRBJ2-7
CDR3aa: CASSQDHGGAYEQYF

len: 14
v_gene: TRBV5-1
j_gene: TRBJ2-3
CDR3aa: CASSLDGGPDTQYF

len: 12
v_gene: TRBV6-6
j_gene: TRBJ2-1
CDR3aa: CASSYSLNEQFF

len: 16
v_gene: TRBV9
j_gene: TRBJ2-7
CDR3aa: CASSERGLAGDYEQYF

len: 11
v_gene: TRBV6-5
j_gene: TRBJ1-1
CDR3aa: CASSPGTEAFF

len: 17
v_gene: TRBV28
j_gene: TRBJ2-2
CDR3aa: CASSDAWDYGQPGELFF

len: 13
v_gene: TRBV23-1
j_gene: TRBJ2-2
CDR3aa: CASSRGCGGELFF